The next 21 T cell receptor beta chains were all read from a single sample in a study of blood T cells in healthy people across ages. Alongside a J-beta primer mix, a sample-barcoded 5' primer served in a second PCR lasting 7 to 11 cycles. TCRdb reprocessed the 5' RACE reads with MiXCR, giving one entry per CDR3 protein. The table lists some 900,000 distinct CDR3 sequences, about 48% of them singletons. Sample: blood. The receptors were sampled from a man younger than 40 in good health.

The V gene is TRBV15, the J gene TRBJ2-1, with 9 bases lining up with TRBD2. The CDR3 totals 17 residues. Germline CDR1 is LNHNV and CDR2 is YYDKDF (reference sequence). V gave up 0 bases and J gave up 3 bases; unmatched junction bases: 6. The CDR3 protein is CATSRDPGLAVYNEQFF. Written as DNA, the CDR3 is TGTGCCACCAGCAGAGACCCGGGACTAGCCGTCTACAATGAGCAGTTCTTC. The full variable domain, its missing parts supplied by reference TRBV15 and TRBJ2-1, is DAMVIQNPRYQVTQFGKPVTLSCSQTLNHNVMYWYQQKSSQAPKLLFHYYDKDFNNEADTPDNFQSRRPNTSFCFLDIRSPGLGDTAMYLCATSRDPGLAVYNEQFFGPGTRLTVL.

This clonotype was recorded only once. DNA of the CDR3: TGCGCCAGCAGCTTCGGACAGGGGACAGGAGATACGCAGTATTTT. This codes for CASSFGQGTGDTQYF. V is TRBV5-1 and J is TRBJ2-3, with TRBD1 identical over 9 bases. V shed 2 bases and J 5 bases; nucleotides not matched to a gene: 6. Germline CDR1 and CDR2: SGHRS and YFSETQ. The CDR3 runs 15 residues.

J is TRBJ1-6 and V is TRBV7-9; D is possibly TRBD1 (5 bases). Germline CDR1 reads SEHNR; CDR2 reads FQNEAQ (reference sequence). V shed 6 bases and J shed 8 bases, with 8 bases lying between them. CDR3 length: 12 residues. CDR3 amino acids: CASRVGDSPLHF. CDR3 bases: TGTGCCAGCAGGGTAGGGGATTCACCCCTCCACTTT.

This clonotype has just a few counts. CDR3 bases: TGTGCCATCAGTGACTCCTCGGGGGCTAACTATGGCTACACCTTC. This codes for CAISDSSGANYGYTF. The V gene is TRBV10-3, the J gene TRBJ1-2; a weak D match, TRBD1 (5 bases). From germline, CDR1 is ENHRY and CDR2 SYGVKD. V was trimmed by 3 bases and J by 0 bases, leaving 11 bases between them. The CDR3 sequence is 15 residues long.

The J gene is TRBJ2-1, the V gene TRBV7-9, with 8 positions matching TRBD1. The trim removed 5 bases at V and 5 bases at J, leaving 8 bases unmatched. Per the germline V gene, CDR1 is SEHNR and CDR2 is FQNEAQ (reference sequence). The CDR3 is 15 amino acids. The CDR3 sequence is CASSMRQGWDNEQFF. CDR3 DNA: TGTGCCAGCAGCATGAGACAGGGGTGGGACAATGAGCAGTTCTTC.

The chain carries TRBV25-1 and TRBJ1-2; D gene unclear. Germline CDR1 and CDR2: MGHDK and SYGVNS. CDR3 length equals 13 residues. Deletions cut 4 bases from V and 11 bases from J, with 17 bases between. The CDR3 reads CASSGDLMGRYTF. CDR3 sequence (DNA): TGTGCCAGCAGTGGCGATCTAATGGGAAGGTACACCTTC.

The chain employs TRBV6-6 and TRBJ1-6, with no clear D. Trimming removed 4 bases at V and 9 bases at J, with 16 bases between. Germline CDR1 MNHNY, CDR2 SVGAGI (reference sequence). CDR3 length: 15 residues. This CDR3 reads CASSSPGGLSSPLHF. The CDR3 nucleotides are TGTGCCAGCAGTTCCCCCGGCGGGTTGAGTTCACCCCTCCACTTT.

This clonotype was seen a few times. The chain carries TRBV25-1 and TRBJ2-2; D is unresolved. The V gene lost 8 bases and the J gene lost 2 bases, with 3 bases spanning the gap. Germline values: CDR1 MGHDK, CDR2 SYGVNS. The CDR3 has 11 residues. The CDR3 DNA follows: TGTGCCAGCTATAACACCGGGGAGCTGTTTTTT. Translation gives CASYNTGELFF. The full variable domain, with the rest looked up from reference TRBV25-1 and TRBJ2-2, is EADIYQTPRYLVIGTGKKITLECSQTMGHDKMYWYQQDPGMELHLIHYSYGVNSTEKGDLSSESTVSRIRTEHFPLTLESARPSHTSQYLCASYNTGELFFGEGSRLTVL.

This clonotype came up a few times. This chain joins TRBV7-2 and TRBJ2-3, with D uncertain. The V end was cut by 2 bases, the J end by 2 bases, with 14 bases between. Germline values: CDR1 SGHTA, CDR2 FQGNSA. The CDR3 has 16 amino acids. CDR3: CASSLLRLGHTDTQYF. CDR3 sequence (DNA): TGTGCCAGCAGCTTATTGAGATTGGGCCACACAGATACGCAGTATTTT. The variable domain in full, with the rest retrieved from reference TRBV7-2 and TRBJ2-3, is GAGVSQSPSNKVTEKGKDVELRCDPISGHTALYWYRQSLGQGLEFLIYFQGNSAPDKSGLPSDRFSAERTGGSVSTLTIQRTQQEDSAVYLCASSLLRLGHTDTQYFGPGTRLTVL.

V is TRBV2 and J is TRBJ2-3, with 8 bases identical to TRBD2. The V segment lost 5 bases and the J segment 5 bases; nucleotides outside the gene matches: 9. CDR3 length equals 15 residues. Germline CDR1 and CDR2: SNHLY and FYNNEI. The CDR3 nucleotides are TGTGCCAGCAGTCGGACCCGGGGGGGCCTAGATACGCAGTATTTT. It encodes CASSRTRGGLDTQYF.

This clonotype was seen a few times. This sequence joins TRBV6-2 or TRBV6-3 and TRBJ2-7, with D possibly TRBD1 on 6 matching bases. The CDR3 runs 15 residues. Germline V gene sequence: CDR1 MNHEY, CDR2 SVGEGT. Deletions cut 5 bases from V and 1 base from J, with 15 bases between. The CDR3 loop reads CASSPDRWESYEQYF. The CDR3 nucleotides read TGTGCCAGCAGTCCAGACAGGTGGGAATCCTACGAGCAGTACTTC.

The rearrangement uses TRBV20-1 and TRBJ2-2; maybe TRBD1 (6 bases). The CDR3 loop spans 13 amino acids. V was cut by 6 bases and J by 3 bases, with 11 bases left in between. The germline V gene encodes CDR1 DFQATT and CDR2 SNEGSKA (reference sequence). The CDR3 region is CSASQGHTGELFF. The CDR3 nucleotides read TGCAGTGCCTCACAGGGACACACCGGGGAGCTGTTTTTT.

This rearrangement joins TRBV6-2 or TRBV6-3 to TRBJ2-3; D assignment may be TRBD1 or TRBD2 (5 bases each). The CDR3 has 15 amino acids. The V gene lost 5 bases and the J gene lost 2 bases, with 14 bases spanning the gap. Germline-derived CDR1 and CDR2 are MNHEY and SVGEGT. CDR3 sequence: CASSLRDGPTDTQYF. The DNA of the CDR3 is TGTGCCAGCAGTCTAAGGGACGGGCCCACAGATACGCAGTATTTT.

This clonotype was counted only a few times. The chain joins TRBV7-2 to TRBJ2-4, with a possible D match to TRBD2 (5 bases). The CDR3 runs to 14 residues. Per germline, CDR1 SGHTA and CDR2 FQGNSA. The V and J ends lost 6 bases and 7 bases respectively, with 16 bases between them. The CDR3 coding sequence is TGTGCCAGCAGTGCTACCACGGGGTCGAACATTCAGTACTTC. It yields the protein CASSATTGSNIQYF.

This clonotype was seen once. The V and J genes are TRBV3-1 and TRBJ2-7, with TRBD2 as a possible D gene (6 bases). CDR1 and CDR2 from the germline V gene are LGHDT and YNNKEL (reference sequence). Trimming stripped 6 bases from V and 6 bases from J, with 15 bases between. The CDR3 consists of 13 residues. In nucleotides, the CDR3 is TGTGCCAGCAGATCGGGACTCCGACCCGAGCAGTACTTC. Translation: CASRSGLRPEQYF.

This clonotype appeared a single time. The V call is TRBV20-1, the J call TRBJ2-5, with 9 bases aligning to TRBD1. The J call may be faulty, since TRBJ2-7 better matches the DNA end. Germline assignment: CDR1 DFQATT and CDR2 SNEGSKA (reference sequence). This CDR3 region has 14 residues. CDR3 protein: CSATPGQGTHEQYF. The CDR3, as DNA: TGCAGTGCTACTCCGGGACAGGGTACCCACGAGCAGTACTTC.

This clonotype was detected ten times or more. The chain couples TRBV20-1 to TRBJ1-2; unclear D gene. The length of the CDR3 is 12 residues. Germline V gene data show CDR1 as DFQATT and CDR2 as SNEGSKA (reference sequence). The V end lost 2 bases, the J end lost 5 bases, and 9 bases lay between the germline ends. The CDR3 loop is CSARMGSYGYTF. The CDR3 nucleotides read TGCAGTGCTAGAATGGGGTCATATGGCTACACCTTC.

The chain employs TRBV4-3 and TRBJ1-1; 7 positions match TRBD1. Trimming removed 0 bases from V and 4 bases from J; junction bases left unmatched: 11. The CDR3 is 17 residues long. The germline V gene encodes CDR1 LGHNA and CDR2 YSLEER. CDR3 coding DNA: TGCGCCAGCAGCCAAGAGTACGGACAGGCAATGAGCACTGAAGCTTTCTTT. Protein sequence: CASSQEYGQAMSTEAFF.

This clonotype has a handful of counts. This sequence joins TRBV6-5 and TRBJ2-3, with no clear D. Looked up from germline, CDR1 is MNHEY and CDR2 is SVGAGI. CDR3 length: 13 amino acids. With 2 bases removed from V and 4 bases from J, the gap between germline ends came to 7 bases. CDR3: CASSYEVADTQYF. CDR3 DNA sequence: TGTGCCAGCAGTTACGAGGTCGCAGATACGCAGTATTTT.

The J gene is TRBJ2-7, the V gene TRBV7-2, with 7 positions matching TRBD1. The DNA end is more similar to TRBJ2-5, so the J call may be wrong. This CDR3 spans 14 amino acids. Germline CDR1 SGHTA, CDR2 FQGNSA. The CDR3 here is CTSSLETGVETQYF. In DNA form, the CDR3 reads TGTACCAGCAGCTTAGAAACAGGGGTAGAGACCCAGTACTTC.

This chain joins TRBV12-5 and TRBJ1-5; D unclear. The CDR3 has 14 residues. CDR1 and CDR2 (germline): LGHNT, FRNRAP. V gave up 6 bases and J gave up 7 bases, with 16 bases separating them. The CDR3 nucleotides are TGTGCTAGTGGCGGAGGGCGGCCGGGGCAGCCCCAGCATTTT. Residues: CASGGGRPGQPQHF.